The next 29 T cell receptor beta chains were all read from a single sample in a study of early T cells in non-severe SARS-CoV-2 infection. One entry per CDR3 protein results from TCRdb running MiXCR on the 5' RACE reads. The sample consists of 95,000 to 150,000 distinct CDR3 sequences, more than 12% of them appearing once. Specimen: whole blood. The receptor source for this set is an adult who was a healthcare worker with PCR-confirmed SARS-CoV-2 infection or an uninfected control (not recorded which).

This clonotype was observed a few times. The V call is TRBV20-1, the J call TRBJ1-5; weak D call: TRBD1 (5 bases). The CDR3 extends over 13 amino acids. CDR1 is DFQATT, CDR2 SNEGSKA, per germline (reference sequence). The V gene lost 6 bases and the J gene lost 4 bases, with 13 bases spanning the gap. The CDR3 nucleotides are TGCAGTGCAGGGCAGGGTTTTAATCAGCCCCAGCATTTT. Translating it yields CSAGQGFNQPQHF.

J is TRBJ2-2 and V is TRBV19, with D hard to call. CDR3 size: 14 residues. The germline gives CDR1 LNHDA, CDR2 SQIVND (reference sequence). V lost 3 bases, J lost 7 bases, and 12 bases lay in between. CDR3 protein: CASSIAPSSGELFF. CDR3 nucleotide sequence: TGTGCCAGTAGTATTGCTCCATCTAGCGGGGAGCTGTTTTTT. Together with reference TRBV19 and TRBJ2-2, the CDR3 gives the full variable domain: DGGITQSPKYLFRKEGQNVTLSCEQNLNHDAMYWYRQDPGQGLRLIYYSQIVNDFQKGDIAEGYSVSREKKESFPLTVTSAQKNPTAFYLCASSIAPSSGELFFGEGSRLTVL.

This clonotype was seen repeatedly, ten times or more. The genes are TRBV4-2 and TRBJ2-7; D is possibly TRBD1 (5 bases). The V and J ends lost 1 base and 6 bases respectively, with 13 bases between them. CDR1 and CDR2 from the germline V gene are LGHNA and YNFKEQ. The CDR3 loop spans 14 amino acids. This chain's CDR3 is CASSQGVAGSEQYF. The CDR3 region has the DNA TGTGCCAGCAGCCAAGGGGTAGCAGGGTCCGAGCAGTACTTC.

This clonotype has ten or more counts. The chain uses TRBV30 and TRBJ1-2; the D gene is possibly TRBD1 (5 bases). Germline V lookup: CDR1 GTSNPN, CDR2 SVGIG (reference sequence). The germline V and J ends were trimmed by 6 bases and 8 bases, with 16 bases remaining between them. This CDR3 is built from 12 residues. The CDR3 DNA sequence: TGTGCCTGTACCCCGGGGAGGGGCGGCTACACCTTC. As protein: CACTPGRGGYTF. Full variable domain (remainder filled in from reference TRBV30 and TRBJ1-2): SQTIHQWPATLVQPVGSPLSLECTVEGTSNPNLYWYRQAAGRGLQLLFYSVGIGQISSEVPQNLSASRPQDRQFILSSKKLLLSDSGFYLCACTPGRGGYTFGSGTRLTVV.

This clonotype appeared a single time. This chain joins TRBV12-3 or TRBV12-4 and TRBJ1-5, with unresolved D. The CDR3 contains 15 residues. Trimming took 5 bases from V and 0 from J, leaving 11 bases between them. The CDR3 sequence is CASSRNEGSNQPQHF. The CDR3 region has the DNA TGTGCCAGCAGTCGCAACGAGGGTAGCAATCAGCCCCAGCATTTT.

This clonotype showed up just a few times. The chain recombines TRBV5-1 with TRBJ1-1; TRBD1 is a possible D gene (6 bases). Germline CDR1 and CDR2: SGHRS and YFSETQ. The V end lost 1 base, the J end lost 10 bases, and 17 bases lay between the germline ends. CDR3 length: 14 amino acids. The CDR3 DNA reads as TGCGCCAGCAGCTTGACAGGGAGGGTGACGTTAGCTTTCTTT. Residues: CASSLTGRVTLAFF.

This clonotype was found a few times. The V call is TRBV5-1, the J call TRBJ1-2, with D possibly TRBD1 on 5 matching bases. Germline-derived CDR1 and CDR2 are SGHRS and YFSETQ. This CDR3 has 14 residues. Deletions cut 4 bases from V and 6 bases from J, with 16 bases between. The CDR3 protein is CASSRTGTVDGYTF. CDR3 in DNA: TGCGCCAGCAGCCGTACCGGGACGGTTGATGGCTACACCTTC.

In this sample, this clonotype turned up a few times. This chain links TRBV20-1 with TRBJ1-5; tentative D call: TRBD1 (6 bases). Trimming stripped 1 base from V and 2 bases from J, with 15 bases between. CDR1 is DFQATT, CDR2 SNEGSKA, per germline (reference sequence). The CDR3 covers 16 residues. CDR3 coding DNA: TGCAGTGCTAGAGTCGCAGGGGACCATCGCAATCAGCCCCAGCATTTT. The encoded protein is CSARVAGDHRNQPQHF.

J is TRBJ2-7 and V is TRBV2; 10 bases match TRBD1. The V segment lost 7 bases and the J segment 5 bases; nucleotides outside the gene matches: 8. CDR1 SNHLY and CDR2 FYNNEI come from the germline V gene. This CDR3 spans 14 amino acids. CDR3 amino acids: CASTGQGPWDEQYF. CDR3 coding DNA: TGTGCCAGCACGGGACAGGGGCCCTGGGACGAGCAGTACTTC. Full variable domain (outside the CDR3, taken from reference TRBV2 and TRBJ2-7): EPEVTQTPSHQVTQMGQEVILRCVPISNHLYFYWYRQILGQKVEFLVSFYNNEISEKSEIFDDQFSVERPDGSNFTLKIRSTKLEDSAMYFCASTGQGPWDEQYFGPGTRLTVT.

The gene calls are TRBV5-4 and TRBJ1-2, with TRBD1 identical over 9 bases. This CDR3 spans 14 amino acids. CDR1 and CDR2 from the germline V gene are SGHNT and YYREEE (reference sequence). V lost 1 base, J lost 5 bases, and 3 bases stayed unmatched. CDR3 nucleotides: TGTGCCAGCAGCTTGATGGACAGGGGTTATGGCTACACCTTC. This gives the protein CASSLMDRGYGYTF.

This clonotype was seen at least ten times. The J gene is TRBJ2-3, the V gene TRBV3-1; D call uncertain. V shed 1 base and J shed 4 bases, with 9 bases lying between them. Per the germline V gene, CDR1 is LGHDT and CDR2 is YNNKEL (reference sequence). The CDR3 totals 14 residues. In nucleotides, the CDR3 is TGTGCCAGCAGCCAAGGTCTTTATGCAGATACGCAGTATTTT. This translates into CASSQGLYADTQYF.

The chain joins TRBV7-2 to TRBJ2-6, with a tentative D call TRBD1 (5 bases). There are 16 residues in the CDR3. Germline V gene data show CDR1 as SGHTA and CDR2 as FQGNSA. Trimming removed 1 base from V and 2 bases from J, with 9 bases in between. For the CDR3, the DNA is TGTGCCAGCAGCTTAGAGGGGTCCACTGGGGCCAACGTCCTGACTTTC. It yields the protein CASSLEGSTGANVLTF.

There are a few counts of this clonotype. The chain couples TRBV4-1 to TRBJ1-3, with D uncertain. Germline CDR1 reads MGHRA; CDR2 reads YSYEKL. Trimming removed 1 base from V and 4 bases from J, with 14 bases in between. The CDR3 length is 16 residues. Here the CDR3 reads CASSQGQAPGGNTIYF. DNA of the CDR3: TGCGCCAGCAGCCAAGGTCAGGCCCCGGGGGGAAACACCATATATTTT.

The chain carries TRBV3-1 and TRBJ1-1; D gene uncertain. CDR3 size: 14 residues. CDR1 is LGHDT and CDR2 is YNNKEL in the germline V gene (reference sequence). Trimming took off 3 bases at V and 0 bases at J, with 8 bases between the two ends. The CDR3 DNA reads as TGTGCCAGCAGCCACAGCGTCATGAACACTGAAGCTTTCTTT. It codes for CASSHSVMNTEAFF.

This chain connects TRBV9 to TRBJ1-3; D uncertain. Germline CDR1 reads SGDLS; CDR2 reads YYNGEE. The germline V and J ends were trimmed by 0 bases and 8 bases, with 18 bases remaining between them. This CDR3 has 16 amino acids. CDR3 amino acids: CASSVASQAAGDTIYF. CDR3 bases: TGTGCCAGCAGCGTAGCTTCGCAAGCGGCGGGAGACACCATATATTTT.

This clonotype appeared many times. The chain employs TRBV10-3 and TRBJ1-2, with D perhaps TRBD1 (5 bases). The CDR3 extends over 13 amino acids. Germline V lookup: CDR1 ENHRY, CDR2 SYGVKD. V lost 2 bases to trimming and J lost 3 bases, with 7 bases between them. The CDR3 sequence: CAISEAGDYGYTF. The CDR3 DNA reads TGTGCCATCAGTGAGGCGGGGGACTATGGCTACACCTTC.

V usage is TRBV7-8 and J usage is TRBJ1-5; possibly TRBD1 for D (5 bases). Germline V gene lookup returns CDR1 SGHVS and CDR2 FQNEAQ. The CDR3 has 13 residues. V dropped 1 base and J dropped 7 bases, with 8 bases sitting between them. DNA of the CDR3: TGTGCCAGCAGCTTAGTAACAGGACAGCCCCAGCATTTT. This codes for CASSLVTGQPQHF.

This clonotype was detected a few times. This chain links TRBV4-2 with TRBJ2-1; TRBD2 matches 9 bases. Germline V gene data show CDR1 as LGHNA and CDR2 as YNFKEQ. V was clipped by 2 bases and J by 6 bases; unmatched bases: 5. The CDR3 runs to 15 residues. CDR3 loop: CASSQHAGGSNEQFF. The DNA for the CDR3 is TGTGCCAGCAGCCAACACGCGGGGGGGAGCAATGAGCAGTTCTTC.

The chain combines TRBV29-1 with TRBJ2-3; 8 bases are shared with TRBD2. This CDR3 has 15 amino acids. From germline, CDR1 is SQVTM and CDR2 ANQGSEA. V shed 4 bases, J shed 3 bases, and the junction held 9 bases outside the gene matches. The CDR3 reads CSVVGGIAGTDTQYF. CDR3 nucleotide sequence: TGCAGCGTTGTCGGTGGGATAGCGGGGACAGATACGCAGTATTTT.

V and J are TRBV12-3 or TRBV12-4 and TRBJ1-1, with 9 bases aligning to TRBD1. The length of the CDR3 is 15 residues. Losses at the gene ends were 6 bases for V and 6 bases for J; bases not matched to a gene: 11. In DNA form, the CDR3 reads TGTGCCAGCAGCTGGGACAGGGCAGGTTTTCCTGAAGCTTTCTTT. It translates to CASSWDRAGFPEAFF.

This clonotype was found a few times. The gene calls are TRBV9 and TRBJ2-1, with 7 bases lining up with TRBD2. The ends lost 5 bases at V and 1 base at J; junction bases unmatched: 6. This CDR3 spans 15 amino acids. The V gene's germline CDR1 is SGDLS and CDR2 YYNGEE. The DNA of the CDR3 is TGTGCCAGCAGTTCCAGCGGGGATTCCTACAATGAGCAGTTCTTC. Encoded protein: CASSSSGDSYNEQFF. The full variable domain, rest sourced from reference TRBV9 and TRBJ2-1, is DSGVTQTPKHLITATGQRVTLRCSPRSGDLSVYWYQQSLDQGLQFLIQYYNGEERAKGNILERFSAQQFPDLHSELNLSSLELGDSALYFCASSSSGDSYNEQFFGPGTRLTVL.

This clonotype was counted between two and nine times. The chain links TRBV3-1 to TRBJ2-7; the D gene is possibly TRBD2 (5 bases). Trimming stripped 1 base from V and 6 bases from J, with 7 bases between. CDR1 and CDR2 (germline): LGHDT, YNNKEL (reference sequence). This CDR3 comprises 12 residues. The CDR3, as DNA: TGTGCCAGCAGCCAAGGGCGGGTCGAGCAGTACTTC. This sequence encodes CASSQGRVEQYF.

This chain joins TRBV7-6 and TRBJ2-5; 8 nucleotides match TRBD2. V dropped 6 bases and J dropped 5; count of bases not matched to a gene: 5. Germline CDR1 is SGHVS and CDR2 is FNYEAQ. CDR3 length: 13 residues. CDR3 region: CASSVREGETQYF. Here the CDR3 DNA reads TGTGCCAGCAGTGTCCGGGAGGGGGAGACCCAGTACTTC.

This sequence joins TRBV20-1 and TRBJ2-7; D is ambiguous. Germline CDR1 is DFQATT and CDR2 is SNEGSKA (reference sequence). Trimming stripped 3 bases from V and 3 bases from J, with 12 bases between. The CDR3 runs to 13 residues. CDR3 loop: CSARDRRNYEQYF. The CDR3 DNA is TGCAGTGCTAGGGACCGAAGGAACTACGAGCAGTACTTC.

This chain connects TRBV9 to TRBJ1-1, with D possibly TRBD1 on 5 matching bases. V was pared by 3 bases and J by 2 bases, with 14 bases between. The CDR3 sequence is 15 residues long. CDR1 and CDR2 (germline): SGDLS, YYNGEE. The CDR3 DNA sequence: TGTGCCAGCAGCGCGCGCTATGGGGCAAACACTGAAGCTTTCTTT. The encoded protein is CASSARYGANTEAFF.

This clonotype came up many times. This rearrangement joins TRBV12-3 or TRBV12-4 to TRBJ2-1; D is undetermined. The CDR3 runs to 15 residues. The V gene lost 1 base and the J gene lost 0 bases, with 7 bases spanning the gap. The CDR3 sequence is CASSLVAGSYNEQFF. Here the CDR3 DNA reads TGTGCCAGCAGTTTAGTCGCCGGCTCCTACAATGAGCAGTTCTTC.

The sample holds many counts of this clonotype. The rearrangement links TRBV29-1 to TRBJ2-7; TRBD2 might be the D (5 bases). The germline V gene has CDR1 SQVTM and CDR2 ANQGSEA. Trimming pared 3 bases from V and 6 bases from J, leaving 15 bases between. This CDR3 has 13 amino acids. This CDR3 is CSVDVASPGEQYF. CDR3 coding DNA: TGCAGCGTTGACGTCGCTAGCCCAGGCGAGCAGTACTTC.

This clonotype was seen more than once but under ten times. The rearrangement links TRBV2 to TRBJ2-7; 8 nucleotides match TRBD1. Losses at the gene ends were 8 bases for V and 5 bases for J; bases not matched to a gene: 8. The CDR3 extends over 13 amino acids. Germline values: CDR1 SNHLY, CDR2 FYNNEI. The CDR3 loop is CASGTGGSDEQYF. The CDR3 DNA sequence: TGTGCCAGCGGTACAGGGGGTTCCGACGAGCAGTACTTC. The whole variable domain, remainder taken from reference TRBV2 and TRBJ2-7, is EPEVTQTPSHQVTQMGQEVILRCVPISNHLYFYWYRQILGQKVEFLVSFYNNEISEKSEIFDDQFSVERPDGSNFTLKIRSTKLEDSAMYFCASGTGGSDEQYFGPGTRLTVT.

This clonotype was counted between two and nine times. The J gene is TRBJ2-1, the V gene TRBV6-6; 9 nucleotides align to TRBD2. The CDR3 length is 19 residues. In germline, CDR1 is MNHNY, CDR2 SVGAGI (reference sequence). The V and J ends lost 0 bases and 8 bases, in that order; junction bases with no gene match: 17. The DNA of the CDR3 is TGTGCCAGCAGTTACTCGGACGGGGGTTCAGCTAGCGGGGTCGATGAGCAGTTCTTC. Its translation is CASSYSDGGSASGVDEQFF.